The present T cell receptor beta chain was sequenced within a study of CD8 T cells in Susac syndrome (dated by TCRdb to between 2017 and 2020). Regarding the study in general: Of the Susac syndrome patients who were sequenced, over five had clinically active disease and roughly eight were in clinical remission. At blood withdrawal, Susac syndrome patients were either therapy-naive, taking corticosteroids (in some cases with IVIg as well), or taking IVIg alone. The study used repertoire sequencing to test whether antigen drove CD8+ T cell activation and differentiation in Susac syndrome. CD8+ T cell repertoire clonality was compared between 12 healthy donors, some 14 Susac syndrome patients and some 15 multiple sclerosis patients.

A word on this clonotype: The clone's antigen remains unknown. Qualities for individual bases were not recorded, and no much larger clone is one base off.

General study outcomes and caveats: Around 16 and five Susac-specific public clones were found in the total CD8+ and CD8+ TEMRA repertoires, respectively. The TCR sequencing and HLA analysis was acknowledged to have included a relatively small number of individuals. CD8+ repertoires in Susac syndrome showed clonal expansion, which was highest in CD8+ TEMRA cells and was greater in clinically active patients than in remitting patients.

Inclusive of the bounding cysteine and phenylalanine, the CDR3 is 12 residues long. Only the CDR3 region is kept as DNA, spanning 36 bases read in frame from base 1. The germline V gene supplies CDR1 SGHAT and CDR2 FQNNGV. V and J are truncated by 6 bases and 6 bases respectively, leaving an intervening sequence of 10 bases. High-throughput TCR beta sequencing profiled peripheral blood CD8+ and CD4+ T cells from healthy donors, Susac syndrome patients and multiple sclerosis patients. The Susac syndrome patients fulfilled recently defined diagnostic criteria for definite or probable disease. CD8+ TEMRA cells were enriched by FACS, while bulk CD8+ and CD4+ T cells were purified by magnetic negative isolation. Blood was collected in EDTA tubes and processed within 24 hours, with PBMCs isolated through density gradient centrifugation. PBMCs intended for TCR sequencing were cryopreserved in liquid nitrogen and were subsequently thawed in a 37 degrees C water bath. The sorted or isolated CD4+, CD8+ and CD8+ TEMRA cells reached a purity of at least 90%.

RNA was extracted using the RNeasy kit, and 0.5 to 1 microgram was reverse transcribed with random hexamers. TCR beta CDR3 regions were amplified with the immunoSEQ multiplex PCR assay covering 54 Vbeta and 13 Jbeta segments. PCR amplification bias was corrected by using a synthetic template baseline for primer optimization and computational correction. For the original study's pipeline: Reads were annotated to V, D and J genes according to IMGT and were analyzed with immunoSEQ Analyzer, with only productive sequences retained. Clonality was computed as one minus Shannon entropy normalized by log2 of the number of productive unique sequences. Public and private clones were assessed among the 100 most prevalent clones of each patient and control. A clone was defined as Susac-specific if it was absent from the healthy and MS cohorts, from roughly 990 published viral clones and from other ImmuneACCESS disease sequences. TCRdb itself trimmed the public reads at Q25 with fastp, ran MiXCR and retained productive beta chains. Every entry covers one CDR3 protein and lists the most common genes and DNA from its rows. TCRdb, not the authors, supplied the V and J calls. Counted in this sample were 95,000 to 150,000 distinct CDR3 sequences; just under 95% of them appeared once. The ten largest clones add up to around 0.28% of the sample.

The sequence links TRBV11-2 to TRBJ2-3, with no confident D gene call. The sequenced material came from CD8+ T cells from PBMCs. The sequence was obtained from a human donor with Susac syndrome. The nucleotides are TGTGCCAGCAGGGACCCCGAGGATACGCAGTATTTT. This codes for CASRDPEDTQYF.